This is a list of T cell receptor beta chains from one sample in a study of blood T cell repertoires in COVID-19. Profiling relied on immunoSEQ multiplex PCR, and the TCRdb table lists in-frame clones only, not all of them. The table records more than 300,000 clones, 88% of them present only once. The sequenced material came from PBMCs or T cells enriched from blood (not recorded which). These receptors were taken from a woman aged 18-29 years who had recovered from COVID-19. Both conserved end residues are part of each CDR3. The D gene is left open where the match is weak. Only part of the rows carry a size: once, few, many, or a class if the clone is expanded.

>TRBV7-7|-|TRBJ2-2|-
CASSLALRGSTNTGELFF
TGTGCTAGCAGCTTAGCGCTCAGGGGTTCAACCAACACCGGGGAGCTGTTTTTT
>TRBV7-8|-|TRBJ1-6|TRBD1
CASSLTEYRGQGEIPLHF
TGTGCCAGCAGCTTAACAGAGTACCGGGGACAGGGGGAGATCCCCCTCCACTTT
>TRBV2|-|TRBJ2-2|TRBD2
CASSDPAGGPPGELFF
TGTGCCAGCAGTGATCCTGCGGGGGGGCCCCCCGGGGAGCTGTTTTTT
>TRBV6-2/TRBV6-3|-|TRBJ1-2|-
CASSTIVPYGYTF
TGTGCCAGCAGTACGATAGTACCTTATGGCTACACCTTC
>TRBV30|-|TRBJ1-2|-
CACWLGYGYTF
TGTGCCTGCTGGCTAGGTTATGGCTACACCTTC
>TRBV27|-|TRBJ1-6|-
CASSIKGGYSPLHF
TGTGCCAGCAGCATTAAAGGGGGATACTCACCCCTCCACTTT
>TRBV29-1|once|TRBJ1-1|-
CSVGRGATEAFF
TGCAGCGTGGGCAGGGGCGCCACTGAAGCTTTCTTT
>TRBV10-3|-|TRBJ2-7|-
CAIRLQEQYEQYF
TGTGCCATCAGACTCCAGGAACAATACGAGCAGTACTTC
>TRBV30|-|TRBJ1-3|-
CAWDAGGNTIYF
TGTGCCTGGGACGCAGGCGGAAACACCATATATTTT
>TRBV20-1|-|TRBJ2-7|TRBD2
CSASSGSFNEQYF
TGCAGTGCTAGTAGCGGGAGTTTTAACGAGCAGTACTTC
>TRBV6-5|-|TRBJ2-2|-
CASMGANTGELFF
TGTGCCAGCATGGGGGCTAACACCGGGGAGCTGTTTTTT
>TRBV6-5|once|TRBJ2-1|TRBD1
CASSGGGTGEVF
TGTGCCAGCAGCGGTGGAGGGACAGGGGAGGTCTTC
>TRBV3-1/TRBV3-2|-|TRBJ2-3|TRBD2
CASSLIPGLAGGQGGDTQYF
TGTGCCAGCAGCCTCATCCCGGGACTAGCGGGGGGGCAGGGAGGAGATACGCAGTATTTT
>TRBV2|-|TRBJ1-4|TRBD1
CASRVQGAGEKLFF
TGTGCCAGCAGGGTACAGGGGGCCGGTGAAAAACTGTTTTTT
>TRBV6-5|-|TRBJ1-2|-
CASSYSPPRHQGYTF
TGTGCCAGCAGTTACTCGCCCCCCAGGCACCAGGGCTACACCTTC
>TRBV7-6|once|TRBJ2-7|-
CASSSEAGYAEQYF
TGTGCCAGCAGCTCGGAGGCAGGCTATGCCGAGCAGTACTTC
>TRBV19|-|TRBJ1-4|-
CASSAGWIEKLFF
TGTGCCAGTAGTGCAGGGTGGATTGAAAAACTGTTTTTT
>TRBV7-9|-|TRBJ1-1|TRBD1
CASSLLDRGDTEAFF
TGTGCCAGCAGCCTCCTAGACAGGGGGGACACTGAAGCTTTCTTT
>TRBV28|-|TRBJ1-5|-
CASSLSGGVGGNQPQHF
TGTGCCAGCAGTTTATCGGGAGGGGTAGGTGGCAATCAGCCCCAGCATTTT
>TRBV27|-|TRBJ2-3|TRBD1
CASSLSKTGLADTQYF
TGTGCCAGCAGTTTATCGAAGACAGGGCTGGCAGATACGCAGTATTTT
>TRBV12-3/TRBV12-4|-|TRBJ1-2|-
CASSLGSWGYTF
TGTGCCAGCAGTTTGGGCTCTTGGGGCTACACCTTC
>TRBV3-1/TRBV3-2|-|TRBJ2-2|TRBD2
CASSQVLRLAGTGELFF
TGTGCCAGCAGCCAAGTTCTAAGACTAGCGGGGACCGGGGAGCTGTTTTTT
>TRBV19|few|TRBJ1-1|-
CATYEREETEAFF
TGTGCCACATACGAACGGGAGGAGACTGAAGCTTTCTTT
>TRBV4-2|once|TRBJ1-1|-
CASSLDKSRGTEAFF
TGTGCCAGCAGCCTCGATAAATCTCGAGGCACTGAAGCTTTCTTT
>TRBV5-5|-|TRBJ1-6|-
CASSFQNSPLHF
TGTGCCAGCAGCTTCCAGAATTCACCCCTCCACTTT
>TRBV28|-|TRBJ2-5|-
CASSLSYMEYQETQYF
TGTGCCAGCAGTTTATCCTATATGGAGTACCAAGAGACCCAGTACTTC
>TRBV4-1|-|TRBJ2-6|TRBD1
CASSQEGTGPRGANVLTF
TGCGCCAGCAGCCAAGAGGGGACAGGTCCGAGGGGGGCCAACGTCCTGACTTTC
>TRBV6-5|once|TRBJ1-6|-
CASSYLPGDGNSPLHF
TGTGCCAGCAGTTACTTGCCAGGTGACGGAAATTCACCCCTCCACTTT
>TRBV7-6|-|TRBJ1-2|-
CASSSRKGGAPYGYTF
TGTGCCAGCAGCTCCCGTAAGGGAGGGGCCCCCTATGGCTACACCTTC
>TRBV4-1|-|TRBJ1-4|-
CASSQTRQGVEKLFF
TGCGCCAGCAGCCAAACCCGCCAGGGTGTTGAAAAACTGTTTTTT
>TRBV7-7|-|TRBJ1-1|-
CASSLDEGTEAFF
TGTGCTAGCAGCTTAGACGAGGGCACTGAAGCTTTCTTT
>TRBV11-2|-|TRBJ2-3|-
CASSLELGGRPLTDTQYF
TGTGCCAGCAGCTTAGAGTTAGGAGGACGGCCCCTCACAGATACGCAGTATTTT
>TRBV5-1|-|TRBJ2-7|TRBD1
CASSDGQGVNEQYF
TGCGCCAGCAGCGATGGACAGGGGGTTAACGAGCAGTACTTC
>TRBV5-1|-|TRBJ2-7|-
CASSLAEVSDAYEQYF
TGCGCCAGCAGCTTGGCGGAAGTAAGCGACGCCTACGAGCAGTACTTC
>TRBV27|-|TRBJ2-7|TRBD1
CATQPGQGEYEQYF
TGTGCCACCCAGCCGGGACAGGGGGAATACGAGCAGTACTTC
>TRBV28|once|TRBJ1-1|TRBD1
CASSYRGQTEAFF
TGTGCCAGCAGCTACAGGGGACAAACTGAAGCTTTCTTT
>TRBV19|-|TRBJ1-2|-
CASSPRGIRDYGYTF
TGTGCCAGTAGTCCCCGAGGAATTCGGGACTATGGCTACACCTTC
>TRBV5-6|-|TRBJ2-1|-
CASSLVPADYYNEQFF
TGTGCCAGCAGCTTGGTACCCGCAGATTACTACAATGAGCAGTTCTTC
>TRBV11-2|-|TRBJ1-6|-
CASSAHGIRDSPLHF
TGTGCCAGCAGCGCCCACGGGATTAGGGATTCACCCCTCCACTTT
>TRBV20-1|-|TRBJ1-2|TRBD1
CSANRGGGYTF
TGCAGTGCCAACAGGGGGGGTGGCTACACCTTC
>TRBV7-2|-|TRBJ2-2|-
CASSLARGLLTGELFF
TGTGCCAGCAGCTTAGCCAGGGGCCTTCTTACCGGGGAGCTGTTTTTT
>TRBV7-2|-|TRBJ1-6|-
CASSLAPGGDGSPLHF
TGTGCCAGCAGCTTAGCTCCGGGGGGTGATGGTTCACCCCTCCACTTT
>TRBV5-5|-|TRBJ1-6|-
CASSLEQYNSPLHF
TGTGCCAGCAGCTTGGAACAGTATAATTCACCCCTCCACTTT
>TRBV15|-|TRBJ1-2|-
CATSRDLEQASGYTF
TGTGCCACCAGCAGAGACCTGGAACAGGCCAGTGGCTACACCTTC
>TRBV9|-|TRBJ1-6|-
CASSGGGAGNSPLHF
TGTGCCAGCAGCGGCGGGGGCGCCGGTAATTCACCCCTCCACTTT